One sample yielded the 12 T cell receptor beta chains listed below, sequenced in a study of human T cells and chemical hapten exposure. Individual cDNA molecules (in the library) carried attached unique molecular identifiers. MiXCR was run by TCRdb on the reads, yielding one entry per CDR3 protein. The top ten hold roughly 1.3% of the sample, which has around 120,000 distinct CDR3 sequences, roughly 8.5% seen once. Extraction yielded total RNA from whole blood (unfractionated). The sequenced sample consisted of whole blood. The receptors were gathered from a human donor in good health. Some clones in this sample may be carry-over from other donors' samples.

This clonotype was recorded a few times. The chain has TRBV29-1 and TRBJ2-5; D not certain. The germline gives CDR1 SQVTM, CDR2 ANQGSEA. CDR3 length: 12 residues. Trimming removed 5 bases at V and 0 bases at J, with 7 bases between. The CDR3 here is CSVYVHQETQYF. The CDR3 DNA follows: TGCAGCGTTTATGTACACCAAGAGACCCAGTACTTC.

Details on this clonotype: A much larger clone lies a single base off, so this may be a read error. The chain joins TRBV4-2 to TRBJ1-6, with 7 bases that match TRBD1. This CDR3 is built from 15 residues. Germline V lookup: CDR1 LGHNA, CDR2 YNFKEQ. The DNA of the CDR3 is TGTGCCAGCAGCCAAGAGGCAGGGGGTAATTCACTCCTCCACTTT. Protein product: CASSQEAGGNSLLHF.

This clonotype was observed many times. The chain uses TRBV7-2 and TRBJ1-1, with 7 bases matching TRBD1. Germline trimming cut 5 bases from V and 5 bases from J; bases unmatched to any gene: 14. Germline-derived CDR1 and CDR2 are SGHTA and FQGNSA. CDR3 length: 16 amino acids. The CDR3 protein is CASSLSHQGGVTEAFF. The CDR3 DNA is TGTGCCAGCAGCCTAAGTCATCAGGGGGGAGTGACTGAAGCTTTCTTT.

The chain couples TRBV12-3 or TRBV12-4 to TRBJ2-3; TRBD2 matches at 13 bases. V dropped 6 bases and J dropped 5; count of bases not matched to a gene: 5. The CDR3 length is 15 residues. CDR3 sequence reads: CASSQGLAGEDTQYF. The DNA of the CDR3 is TGTGCCAGCAGCCAAGGACTAGCGGGGGAAGATACGCAGTATTTT.

V is TRBV6-1 and J is TRBJ1-4, with D tentatively TRBD1 (5 bases). In germline, CDR1 is MNHNS, CDR2 SASEGT. The V end was cut by 3 bases, the J end by 0 bases, with 14 bases between. This CDR3 is built from 17 residues. The CDR3 spells CASSEGRRVATNEKLFF. The CDR3 coding sequence is TGTGCCAGCAGTGAGGGACGGAGGGTTGCAACTAATGAAAAACTGTTTTTT.

The sample holds many counts of this clonotype. The chain recombines TRBV2 with TRBJ2-2; the D is unclear. The CDR3 length is 13 residues. The V end was cut by 2 bases, the J end by 4 bases, with 5 bases between. The V gene's germline CDR1 is SNHLY and CDR2 FYNNEI. The CDR3 DNA reads TGTGCCAGCAGTGAATCTTCCACCGGGGAGCTGTTTTTT. It yields the protein CASSESSTGELFF.

This clonotype was seen a handful of times. The V call is TRBV2, the J call TRBJ2-7; the D is unclear. CDR3 length: 16 residues. V was pared by 4 bases and J by 3 bases, with 19 bases between. Per germline, CDR1 SNHLY and CDR2 FYNNEI. The CDR3 loop is CASSAATTVYGYEQYF. CDR3 nucleotide sequence: TGTGCCAGCAGTGCGGCGACGACTGTTTACGGCTACGAGCAGTACTTC.

The chain combines TRBV7-2 with TRBJ2-7; D remains ambiguous. CDR1 SGHTA and CDR2 FQGNSA come from the germline V gene. The CDR3 is made up of 15 amino acids. The V end lost 1 base, the J end lost 0 bases, and 10 bases lay between the germline ends. The CDR3 spells CASSLGLYSSYEQYF. The CDR3 DNA is TGTGCCAGCAGCTTAGGCTTGTACAGCTCCTACGAGCAGTACTTC.

The rearrangement uses TRBV7-2 and TRBJ2-2, with 7 bases lining up with TRBD1. The length of the CDR3 is 15 residues. The V and J ends lost 5 bases and 1 base, in that order; junction bases with no gene match: 4. Per germline, CDR1 SGHTA and CDR2 FQGNSA. The CDR3 protein is CASSPDRLNTGELFF. As DNA, the CDR3 is TGTGCCAGCAGCCCGGACAGGTTGAACACCGGGGAGCTGTTTTTT. Drawing the rest from reference TRBV7-2 and TRBJ2-2, the complete variable domain is GAGVSQSPSNKVTEKGKDVELRCDPISGHTALYWYRQSLGQGLEFLIYFQGNSAPDKSGLPSDRFSAERTGGSVSTLTIQRTQQEDSAVYLCASSPDRLNTGELFFGEGSRLTVL.

This clonotype was observed many times. The chain couples TRBV6-5 to TRBJ2-1, with 15 bases aligning to TRBD2. The CDR3 covers 18 residues. Trimming took 5 bases from V and 4 from J; bases not matched to a gene: 9. Germline lookup yields CDR1 MNHEY and CDR2 SVGAGI. Here the CDR3 DNA reads TGTGCCAGCAGTAGGGGACTAGCGGGAGGCAGAATTTACAATGAGCAGTTCTTC. Its protein product is CASSRGLAGGRIYNEQFF.

The chain recombines TRBV5-1 with TRBJ2-7, with TRBD2 matching 13 bases. V shed 5 bases, J shed 5 bases, and the junction held 4 bases outside the gene matches. There are 14 residues in the CDR3. From germline, CDR1 is SGHRS and CDR2 YFSETQ. The CDR3 coding sequence is TGCGCCAGCAGTGGACTAGCGGGGGTCCACGAGCAGTACTTC. Amino acids: CASSGLAGVHEQYF.

This clonotype was observed at least ten times. V usage is TRBV7-9 and J usage is TRBJ1-1; the D is unclear. The CDR3 consists of 12 residues. Germline loops: CDR1 SEHNR, CDR2 FQNEAQ (reference sequence). V was trimmed by 1 base and J by 1 base, leaving 1 base between them. Here the CDR3 reads CASSLENTEAFF. CDR3 nucleotides: TGTGCCAGCAGCTTAGAGAACACTGAAGCTTTCTTT.